Shown below are 13 T cell receptor beta chains from a single sample sequenced in a study of chemoradiotherapy in HPV16-positive cancers (dated by TCRdb to the early 2020s). The method was the immunoSEQ multiplex PCR assay. Entries here come from immuneACCESS through TCRdb and include only in-frame sequences with V and J called. Some clones fail to appear in such tables; in the studies checked, an unresolved V gene covers under half of the shortfall, and the cause of the remainder is unknown. The sample table shows tens of thousands of clones, and 70% to 90% are seen once. The ten largest clones represent about 5.8% of the sample. The input for sequencing was blood, taken from a patient who underwent chemoradiotherapy. These receptors all come from a human donor with HPV-associated anogenital cancer.

V gene TRBV5-1 combines with J gene TRBJ2-7, with D unresolved. Germline CDR1 reads SGHRS; CDR2 reads YFSETQ. Trimming cost V 2 bases and J 6 bases, with 12 bases left between them. CDR3 size: 13 residues. The DNA of the CDR3 is TGCGCCAGCAGCTTCCCGGATCCGCGCGAGCAGTACGTC. It translates to CASSFPDPREQYV.

J is TRBJ2-2 and V is TRBV27; 9 positions match TRBD1. Looked up from germline, CDR1 is MNHEY and CDR2 is SMNVEV (reference sequence). After removal of 4 bases from V and 5 bases from J, the junction contained 5 bases not matched to a gene. The CDR3 consists of 15 residues. CDR3 bases: TGTGCCAGCAGTTCCACGGACAGGGGTACCGGGGAGCTGTTTTTT. Its protein product is CASSSTDRGTGELFF.

The CDR3 sequence: CASSQSSTTEAFF. The CDR3 DNA reads TGTGCCAGCAGCCAATCAAGTACCACTGAAGCTTTCTTT. The chain combines TRBV7-8 with TRBJ1-1; no definite D call. Trimming left V 5 bases short and J 4 bases short, with 11 bases between. Per the germline V gene, CDR1 is SGHVS and CDR2 is FQNEAQ. The CDR3 spans 13 residues.

This sequence joins TRBV14 and TRBJ2-5; tentative D call: TRBD2 (6 bases). Germline V gives CDR1 SGHDN, CDR2 FVKESK. Trimming left V 4 bases short and J 1 base short, with 13 bases between. The CDR3 has 15 residues. The CDR3 is CASSRDGRGQETQYF. The CDR3 DNA sequence: TGTGCCAGCAGCCGAGATGGGCGGGGCCAAGAGACCCAGTACTTC.

The rearrangement joins TRBV18 to TRBJ1-1; no clear D gene. There are 13 residues in the CDR3. Germline V gene data show CDR1 as KGHSH and CDR2 as LQKENI. The V gene lost 4 bases and the J gene lost 0 bases, with 6 bases spanning the gap. CDR3 sequence: CASSQAMNTEAFF. CDR3 bases: TGTGCCAGCTCACAGGCTATGAACACTGAAGCTTTCTTT. Full variable domain (remainder filled in from reference TRBV18 and TRBJ1-1): NAGVMQNPRHLVRRRGQEARLRCSPMKGHSHVYWYRQLPEEGLKFMVYLQKENIIDESGMPKERFSAEFPKEGPSILRIQQVVRGDSAAYFCASSQAMNTEAFFGQGTRLTVV.

The chain recombines TRBV7-2 with TRBJ1-1; no firm D call. There are 12 residues in the CDR3. V lost 1 base and J lost 8, with 8 bases in between. CDR1 is SGHTA and CDR2 is FQGNSA in the germline V gene. Written as DNA, the CDR3 is TGTGCCAGCAGCTTAGTCAGGACCGAAGCTTTCTTT. Translated: CASSLVRTEAFF.

The V and J genes are TRBV30 and TRBJ1-3; D perhaps matches TRBD1 (6 bases). Trimming took 0 bases from V and 2 from J, leaving 8 bases between them. The CDR3 is 14 residues long. The germline gives CDR1 GTSNPN, CDR2 SVGIG (reference sequence). The DNA of the CDR3 is TGTGCCTGGAGTGTACGGGGGCCTGGAAACACCATATATTTT. Amino acid sequence: CAWSVRGPGNTIYF.

The chain carries TRBV11-2 and TRBJ2-1, with TRBD2 matching over 10 bases. Germline-derived CDR1 and CDR2 are SGHAT and FQNNGV. This CDR3 spans 16 amino acids. After removal of 8 bases from V and 6 bases from J, the junction contained 13 bases not matched to a gene. The CDR3 reads CASGLRASGGSNEQFF. CDR3 DNA sequence: TGTGCCAGCGGATTGCGGGCTAGCGGGGGCTCCAATGAGCAGTTCTTC. The complete variable domain, with remaining parts taken from reference TRBV11-2 and TRBJ2-1, reads EAGVAQSPRYKIIEKRQSVAFWCNPISGHATLYWYQQILGQGPKLLIQFQNNGVVDDSQLPKDRFSAERLKGVDSTLKIQPAKLEDSAVYLCASGLRASGGSNEQFFGPGTRLTVL.

V is TRBV2 and J is TRBJ1-5; 8 bases match TRBD1. The CDR3 is 15 amino acids. Germline CDR1 SNHLY, CDR2 FYNNEI. Losses at the gene ends were 7 bases for V and 4 bases for J; bases not matched to a gene: 9. The CDR3 is CASIKDRVGNQPQHF. The CDR3 DNA reads as TGTGCCAGCATCAAGGACAGGGTGGGAAATCAGCCCCAGCATTTT.

The rearrangement joins TRBV12-5 to TRBJ1-3; D remains unclear. The CDR3 covers 17 residues. The germline gives CDR1 LGHNT, CDR2 FRNRAP. Trimming took off 0 bases at V and 0 bases at J, with 12 bases between the two ends. The CDR3 sequence is CASGLVLDGYSGNTIYF. CDR3 sequence (DNA): TGTGCTAGTGGTTTGGTCCTCGACGGCTACTCTGGAAACACCATATATTTT.

CDR3 amino acids: CSVAPGLGDTEAFF. CDR3 DNA: TGCAGCGTTGCCCCGGGTCTTGGCGACACTGAAGCTTTCTTT. The chain has TRBV29-1 and TRBJ1-1; no clear D gene. The germline gives CDR1 SQVTM, CDR2 ANQGSEA. Between the trimmed V and J ends, which lost 4 bases and 3 bases, there was a span of 15 bases. CDR3 length equals 14 residues.

The V and J genes are TRBV5-6 and TRBJ2-5; 11 bases match TRBD2. Trimming cost V 1 base and J 5 bases; bases outside gene matches: 10. The CDR3 has 17 amino acids. Germline-derived CDR1 and CDR2 are SGHDT and YYEEEE. The CDR3 nucleotides read TGTGCCAGCAGCTTGTGGGGAACTAGCGGGGGTGAGGAGACCCAGTACTTC. Translating gives CASSLWGTSGGEETQYF. Full variable domain (remainder filled in from reference TRBV5-6 and TRBJ2-5): DAGVTQSPTHLIKTRGQQVTLRCSPKSGHDTVSWYQQALGQGPQFIFQYYEEEERQRGNFPDRFSGHQFPNYSSELNVNALLLGDSALYLCASSLWGTSGGEETQYFGPGTRLLVL.

This chain uses TRBV18 with TRBJ1-1; D not certain. The CDR3 is made up of 13 amino acids. With 1 base removed from V and 2 bases from J, the gap between germline ends came to 5 bases. Looked up from germline, CDR1 is KGHSH and CDR2 is LQKENI. Written as DNA, the CDR3 is TGTGCCAGCTCACCACAGAGTAACACTGAAGCTTTCTTT. This sequence encodes CASSPQSNTEAFF.